This entry concerns a single T cell receptor beta chain. Its specificity is not known. This CDR3 comprises 16 residues. With V trimmed by 0 bases and J by 2 bases, 7 bases remained unmatched. The germline CDR1 and CDR2 sequences are GTSNPN and SVGIG (reference sequence). Here immunoSEQ multiplex PCR was the method, and the copy in TCRdb shows in-frame clones only, minus some. The table has about 1.5 million clones, 95% to 99% seen once. The sample comes from a study of shared clonotypes between healthy human individuals. Study-level information: CD4 naive cells filled three plates per donor, CD4 memory three, CD8 naive two and CD8 memory one. Findings and caveats of the study: Compared with clonotypes that all four donors shared, non-shared clonotypes had lower generation probabilities.

Sequencing was carried out using naive CD4+ T cells sorted from blood. Subset of the sample: CD45RA+ positively selected. This receptor was identified in a man in his thirties or forties in good health. The chain carries TRBV30 and TRBJ2-3; 8 bases align to TRBD2. CDR3 protein: CAWSVRAGALTDTQYF. The CDR3 nucleotides read TGTGCCTGGAGTGTACGAGCGGGAGCGCTCACAGATACGCAGTATTTT. The whole variable domain, filled in from reference TRBV30 and TRBJ2-3, reads SQTIHQWPATLVQPVGSPLSLECTVEGTSNPNLYWYRQAAGRGLQLLFYSVGIGQISSEVPQNLSASRPQDRQFILSSKKLLLSDSGFYLCAWSVRAGALTDTQYFGPGTRLTVL.